Many counts were recorded for the clone carrying this T cell receptor (beta chain). Trimming stripped 6 bases from V and 9 bases from J, with 18 bases between. Germline V gene lookup returns CDR1 WSHSY and CDR2 SAAADI. There are 14 residues in the CDR3. TCRdb redid the calling of the RT-PCR reads with MiXCR, one entry per CDR3 protein. The sample contains 550,000 to 750,000 distinct CDR3 sequences, approximately 15% of which appear only once. The clonotype comes from a female donor in good health, serving as a healthy control. V usage is TRBV10-2 and J usage is TRBJ1-5; D not resolved. Sequenced sample: memory CD4+ T cells from blood. The CDR3 region has the DNA TGCGCCAGCAGGCGATCTGAGCGCCTTGCGCCCCAGCATTTT. Translating gives CASRRSERLAPQHF.